Detailed here is one TCR beta chain. Its specificity is not known. The sample originates from a study of T cell repertoires in cytomegalovirus infection. The overall study: It can be stated that public TCR beta signatures indicated CMV infection as well as a matching HLA type.

TCRdb fed the reads into MiXCR, producing one record per CDR3 protein. This table has roughly 720,000 distinct CDR3 sequences, less than 40% appearing once. Study conclusions and caveats: Clonotypes of TCR beta that were HLA-C-restricted and CMV-specific dominated the ex vivo response. CMV carriers having the relevant HLA were flagged by cumulative public TCR beta family frequency.

Germline CDR1 and CDR2: DFQATT and SNEGSKA (reference sequence). The CDR3 totals 14 residues. The V and J ends lost 6 bases and 5 bases, in that order; junction bases with no gene match: 13. The sequencing input was PBMCs. The TCR was taken from a human donor in good health (CMV status not recorded). Some clones in this sample may be carry-over from other donors' samples. V gene TRBV20-1 combines with J gene TRBJ2-7; TRBD2 aligns across 7 bases. In DNA, the CDR3 is TGCAGTGCCCCCAAGGTAGCGGGCCTTGACGAGCAGTACTTC. Translating it yields CSAPKVAGLDEQYF.